The 27 T cell receptor beta chains given below trace back to one sample, sequenced in a study of blood T cells in healthy people across ages. A sample-barcoded 5' primer and a J-beta primer mix were used in a second PCR of about 7 to 12 cycles. Via MiXCR, TCRdb re-called the 5' RACE reads, giving one row per CDR3 protein. The sample holds over 1,300,000 distinct CDR3 sequences, roughly 64% seen once. The material sequenced was blood. The receptors stem from a young man in good health.

V is TRBV25-1 and J is TRBJ2-7; 8 bases line up with TRBD1. The CDR3 covers 16 residues. Germline-derived CDR1 and CDR2 are MGHDK and SYGVNS. V lost 5 bases, J lost 0 bases, and 9 bases stayed unmatched. In nucleotides, the CDR3 is TGTGCCAGCAGTCCGCCCAGGGGACAGGCCTCCTACGAGCAGTACTTC. This codes for CASSPPRGQASYEQYF.

V gene TRBV10-3 combines with J gene TRBJ1-2; 7 bases fit TRBD1. Germline CDR1 is ENHRY and CDR2 is SYGVKD. V lost 8 bases, J lost 8 bases, and 26 bases stayed unmatched. This CDR3 is built from 18 residues. The CDR3 nucleotides are TGTGCCATCCGCCCTCAGTTTTCCGGGGGACAGCCCGTTTCGGGCTACACCTTC. Its translation is CAIRPQFSGGQPVSGYTF.

V usage is TRBV29-1 and J usage is TRBJ2-7; TRBD1 matches at 10 bases. V shed 6 bases, J shed 5 bases, and the junction held 10 bases outside the gene matches. From germline, CDR1 is SQVTM and CDR2 ANQGSEA. This CDR3 is 14 amino acids long. Here the CDR3 DNA reads TGCAGCGTCGCTCCCGGGACAGGGGCTAACGAGCAGTACTTC. Translation: CSVAPGTGANEQYF.

Turning to this clonotype: Here the CDR3 omits its conserved ending phenylalanine or tryptophan, so a read error is the likely source. This chain links TRBV7-2 with TRBJ2-3; a weak D match, TRBD1 (6 bases). The V end was cut by 5 bases, the J end by 0 bases, with 12 bases between. The CDR3 runs 15 residues. Germline-derived CDR1 and CDR2 are SGHTA and FQGNSA. The CDR3 nucleotides are TGTGCCAGCAGCCCTGAGGACAGTAGCACAGATACGCAGTATTAT. Translating gives CASSPEDSSTDTQYY.

This clonotype was counted a few times. V and J are TRBV7-9 and TRBJ2-7, with D tentatively TRBD2 (5 bases). Germline CDR1 is SEHNR and CDR2 is FQNEAQ (reference sequence). This CDR3 is built from 15 residues. The V end lost 4 bases, the J end lost 3 bases, and 16 bases lay between the germline ends. The CDR3 DNA follows: TGTGCCAGCAGCTCTACGAGGGAGAGCTTCTACGAGCAGTACTTC. Amino acid sequence: CASSSTRESFYEQYF.

The chain is built from TRBV5-1 and TRBJ2-3, with TRBD1 as a possible D gene (5 bases). From germline, CDR1 is SGHRS and CDR2 YFSETQ. Trimming left V 4 bases short and J 0 bases short, with 9 bases between. This CDR3 contains 14 residues. The CDR3 bases are TGCGCCAGCAGCACGGACACGAGCACAGATACGCAGTATTTT. This encodes CASSTDTSTDTQYF.

This clonotype has only a few counts. This rearrangement joins TRBV4-2 to TRBJ1-1; possible D gene TRBD1, 6 bases. V shed 1 base and J shed 4 bases, with 16 bases lying between them. Per germline, CDR1 LGHNA and CDR2 YNFKEQ. This CDR3 contains 16 residues. CDR3 amino acids: CASSQASQGPGTEAFF. In DNA form, the CDR3 reads TGTGCCAGCAGCCAAGCTTCACAGGGACCCGGCACTGAAGCTTTCTTT.

The rearrangement joins TRBV6-2 or TRBV6-3 to TRBJ2-5, with 11 positions matching TRBD2. V shed 9 bases and J 2 bases; nucleotides not matched to a gene: 5. In germline, CDR1 is MNHEY, CDR2 SVGEGT. There are 14 residues in the CDR3. This chain's CDR3 is CARGTSGHQETQYF. CDR3 in DNA: TGTGCCAGGGGGACTAGCGGTCATCAAGAGACCCAGTACTTC.

The V and J genes are TRBV6-2 or TRBV6-3 and TRBJ2-4; a weak D match, TRBD1 (5 bases). Germline CDR1 MNHEY, CDR2 SVGEGT. CDR3 size: 15 residues. Trimming removed 5 bases from V and 6 bases from J, with 17 bases in between. The CDR3 spells CASSHNRQPRNIQYF. CDR3 nucleotide sequence: TGTGCCAGCAGTCACAACCGACAGCCCCGAAACATTCAGTACTTC.

This clonotype was seen a few times. The J gene is TRBJ2-4, the V gene TRBV28; D is ambiguous. Gene TRBJ2-5 matches the end of the DNA better, so the J call may be wrong. The CDR3 runs to 13 residues. Germline CDR1 and CDR2: MDHEN and SYDVKM. The CDR3 loop reads CASSPPSWETQYF. The CDR3 region has the DNA TGTGCCAGCAGTCCCCCCAGTTGGGAGACCCAGTACTTC.

The rearrangement links TRBV6-5 to TRBJ1-6; D remains unclear. V dropped 6 bases and J dropped 3 bases, with 9 bases sitting between them. CDR1 and CDR2 (germline): MNHEY, SVGAGI. CDR3 length: 14 amino acids. The CDR3 DNA reads as TGTGCCAGCAGAAAAAACCACTATAATTCACCCCTCCACTTT. It codes for CASRKNHYNSPLHF.

This clonotype has only a few counts. The chain couples TRBV12-3 or TRBV12-4 to TRBJ2-5, with 7 bases that match TRBD2. The CDR3 runs 14 residues. V lost 4 bases to trimming and J lost 1 base; unmatched junction nucleotides: 3. CDR3 sequence reads: CASSSRTSQETQYF. The CDR3 region has the DNA TGTGCCAGCAGTTCCCGGACTAGCCAAGAGACCCAGTACTTC.

This clonotype was detected only a few times. This chain uses TRBV27 with TRBJ2-5, with D tentatively TRBD1 (6 bases). Germline V gene data show CDR1 as MNHEY and CDR2 as SMNVEV (reference sequence). This CDR3 has 13 residues. V gave up 7 bases and J gave up 2 bases, with 11 bases separating them. CDR3 coding DNA: TGTGCCAGCACCTCTGGGACACAAGAGACCCAGTACTTC. It is translated as CASTSGTQETQYF.

The rearrangement uses TRBV7-9 and TRBJ2-3; 9 bases map to TRBD1. Trimming at V came to 2 bases and at J to 6 bases, leaving 15 bases not matched to a gene. Germline lookup yields CDR1 SEHNR and CDR2 FQNEAQ (reference sequence). This CDR3 contains 18 residues. This chain's CDR3 is CASSLTPGQGTSGDTQYF. The CDR3 nucleotides are TGTGCCAGCAGCTTAACCCCAGGACAGGGGACGTCAGGGGATACGCAGTATTTT.

This clonotype was detected only a few times. V gene TRBV6-6 combines with J gene TRBJ2-7; 7 nucleotides agree with TRBD1. CDR3 length equals 13 residues. Per germline, CDR1 MNHNY and CDR2 SVGAGI (reference sequence). Trimming cost V 6 bases and J 5 bases; bases outside gene matches: 7. In DNA form, the CDR3 reads TGTGCCAGCAGGCCCGGGACAGTACACGAGCAGTACTTC. Translating it yields CASRPGTVHEQYF.

The chain has TRBV3-1 and TRBJ2-1; 7 nucleotides match TRBD1. Germline trimming cut 4 bases from V and 5 bases from J; bases unmatched to any gene: 11. CDR1 and CDR2 from the germline V gene are LGHDT and YNNKEL (reference sequence). This CDR3 is built from 16 residues. The CDR3 reads CASSLWTGIRDNEQFF. The CDR3 DNA follows: TGTGCCAGCAGCCTTTGGACAGGCATCAGAGACAATGAGCAGTTCTTC.

The genes are TRBV29-1 and TRBJ2-3, with no clear D. The V end lost 3 bases, the J end lost 4 bases, and 11 bases lay between the germline ends. Germline V gene sequence: CDR1 SQVTM, CDR2 ANQGSEA. This CDR3 is 13 amino acids long. In DNA, the CDR3 is TGCAGCGTTGAGTACTCTTCACCAGATACGCAGTATTTT. It specifies CSVEYSSPDTQYF.

This chain connects TRBV6-5 to TRBJ2-7, with 14 positions matching TRBD2. V shed 4 bases, J shed 1 base, and the junction held 9 bases outside the gene matches. CDR3 length: 18 amino acids. CDR1 and CDR2 (germline): MNHEY, SVGAGI. The CDR3 DNA sequence: TGTGCCAGCAGTTCCCCCGGGACTAGCGGGGGACAATCCTACGAGCAGTACTTC. It is translated as CASSSPGTSGGQSYEQYF.

This chain connects TRBV27 to TRBJ2-7; D is perhaps TRBD2 (6 bases). TRBJ2-5 explains the end of the DNA better; the J call may be wrong. This CDR3 comprises 15 residues. Germline V gene lookup returns CDR1 MNHEY and CDR2 SMNVEV (reference sequence). The CDR3 nucleotides are TGTGCCAGCAGACATGGCAGCATCAGCGGGGAGACCCAGTACTTC. Residues: CASRHGSISGETQYF.

This clonotype was counted only a few times. The rearrangement links TRBV2 to TRBJ2-7; D is possibly TRBD1 or TRBD2 (5 bases each). The CDR3 contains 11 residues. CDR1 is SNHLY, CDR2 FYNNEI, per germline. Between the trimmed V and J ends, which lost 8 bases and 3 bases, there was a span of 8 bases. The CDR3 DNA sequence: TGTGCCAGCCGGGACCTCTACGAGCAGTACTTC. Translation: CASRDLYEQYF.

This clonotype was detected a few times. The V and J genes are TRBV29-1 and TRBJ1-1; the D gene is possibly TRBD1 (6 bases). This CDR3 spans 12 amino acids. V dropped 5 bases and J dropped 4 bases, with 11 bases sitting between them. Germline lookup yields CDR1 SQVTM and CDR2 ANQGSEA. The CDR3 reads CSVRTGSTEAFF. The CDR3, as DNA: TGCAGCGTTCGTACAGGGAGCACTGAAGCTTTCTTT.

The chain combines TRBV2 with TRBJ2-6; no clear D gene. CDR3 length: 14 residues. Germline V gives CDR1 SNHLY, CDR2 FYNNEI. The V and J ends lost 5 bases and 2 bases respectively, with 7 bases between them. CDR3 sequence: CASSSATGANVLTF. DNA for the CDR3: TGTGCCAGCAGTTCTGCGACTGGGGCCAACGTCCTGACTTTC. Full variable domain (remainder filled in from reference TRBV2 and TRBJ2-6): EPEVTQTPSHQVTQMGQEVILRCVPISNHLYFYWYRQILGQKVEFLVSFYNNEISEKSEIFDDQFSVERPDGSNFTLKIRSTKLEDSAMYFCASSSATGANVLTFGAGSRLTVL.

This sequence joins TRBV20-1 and TRBJ2-5; 11 bases agree with TRBD2. TRBJ2-7 explains the end of the DNA better; the J call may be wrong. Germline CDR1 DFQATT, CDR2 SNEGSKA (reference sequence). CDR3 size: 15 residues. The CDR3 DNA sequence: TGCAGTGCTAGCCGGGGACTAGCGGAAACCTACGAGCAGTACTTC. It yields the protein CSASRGLAETYEQYF.

This chain links TRBV6-5 with TRBJ1-2; TRBD1 might be the D (5 bases). This CDR3 region has 14 residues. Germline loops: CDR1 MNHEY, CDR2 SVGAGI. V lost 2 bases, J lost 0 bases, and 7 bases lay in between. This CDR3 is CASSYGGANYGYTF. CDR3 DNA sequence: TGTGCCAGCAGTTACGGGGGAGCTAACTATGGCTACACCTTC.

CDR3: CASSQGNGGLVYEQYF. As DNA, the CDR3 is TGCGCCAGCAGCCAAGGGAATGGGGGGTTGGTCTACGAGCAGTACTTC. The chain carries TRBV4-1 and TRBJ2-7, with a weak D call TRBD2 (6 bases). This CDR3 has 16 amino acids. Germline lookup yields CDR1 MGHRA and CDR2 YSYEKL. V lost 1 base, J lost 3 bases, and 16 bases lay in between.

This clonotype was seen only a few times. This chain links TRBV29-1 with TRBJ2-7; maybe TRBD1 (6 bases). From germline, CDR1 is SQVTM and CDR2 ANQGSEA. The V and J ends lost 6 bases and 5 bases respectively, with 14 bases between them. The CDR3 loop spans 12 amino acids. This chain's CDR3 is CSVQRGIDEQYF. The CDR3 nucleotides are TGCAGCGTCCAAAGGGGGATCGACGAGCAGTACTTC.

J is TRBJ2-2 and V is TRBV29-1; 12 nucleotides agree with TRBD2. The ends lost 5 bases at V and 6 bases at J; junction bases unmatched: 13. This CDR3 is 17 amino acids long. The germline gives CDR1 SQVTM, CDR2 ANQGSEA. CDR3 residues: CSVILAGGPVAAGELFF. CDR3 sequence (DNA): TGCAGCGTTATTCTAGCGGGAGGGCCGGTAGCGGCCGGGGAGCTGTTTTTT.